This T cell receptor beta chain was obtained from a study of beta chain features in type 1 diabetes. V was pared by 2 bases and J by 6 bases, with 7 bases of the junction left unmatched. Germline-derived CDR1 and CDR2 are GTSNPN and SVGIG (reference sequence). CDR3 length: 13 amino acids. Study-level findings and limits: In every one of the four CD4+ subsets, TCRB CDR3s were moderately but significantly shorter in Type 1 diabetes patients.

Reverse transcription of all isolated RNA meant that expressed TCRB transcripts were sequenced. The repertoire was sequenced with immunoSEQ multiplex PCR; TCRdb's copy has only in-frame clones and lacks some. This sample yields some 700,000 clones, of which 13% are seen a single time; 0.022% belongs to the top ten. The table lists this clone with a few counts. The antigen remains undetermined. The sequence derives from a young man with type 1 diabetes. V usage is TRBV30 and J usage is TRBJ2-7; TRBD1 matches at 7 bases. Sequencing used naive CD4+ T cells from blood. The CDR3 bases are TGTGCCTGGAGTTCACAGGGGCTGCTCGAGCAGTACTTC. Its protein product is CAWSSQGLLEQYF.